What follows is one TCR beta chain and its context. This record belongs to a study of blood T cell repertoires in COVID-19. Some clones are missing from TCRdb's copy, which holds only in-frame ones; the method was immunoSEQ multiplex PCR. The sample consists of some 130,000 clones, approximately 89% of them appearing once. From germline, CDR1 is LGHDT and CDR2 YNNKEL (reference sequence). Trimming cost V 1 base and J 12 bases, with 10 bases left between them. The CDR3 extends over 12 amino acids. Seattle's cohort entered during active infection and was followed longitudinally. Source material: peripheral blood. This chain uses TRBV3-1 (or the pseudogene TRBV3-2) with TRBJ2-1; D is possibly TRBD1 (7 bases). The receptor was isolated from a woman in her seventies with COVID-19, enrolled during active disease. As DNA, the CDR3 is TGTGCCAGCAGCCAAGTCCAGGGGGGGCAGTTCTTC. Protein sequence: CASSQVQGGQFF.